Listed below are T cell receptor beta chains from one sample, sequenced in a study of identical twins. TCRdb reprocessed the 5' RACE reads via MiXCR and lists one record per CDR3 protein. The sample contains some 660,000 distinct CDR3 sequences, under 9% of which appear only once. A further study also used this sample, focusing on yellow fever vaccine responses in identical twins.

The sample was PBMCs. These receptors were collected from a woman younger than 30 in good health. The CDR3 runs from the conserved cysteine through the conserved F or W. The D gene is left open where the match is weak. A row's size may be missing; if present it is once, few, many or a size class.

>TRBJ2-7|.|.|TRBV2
CASSILGEQYF
TGTGCCAGCAGTATTCTGGGGGAGCAGTACTTC
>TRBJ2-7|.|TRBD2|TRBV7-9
CASSLAGTSGRVVEQYF
TGTGCCAGCAGCTTAGCCGGGACTAGCGGGAGGGTTGTCGAGCAGTACTTC
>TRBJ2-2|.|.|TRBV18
CASSPGLTPNTGELFF
TGTGCCAGCTCACCAGGTTTAACCCCGAACACCGGGGAGCTGTTTTTT
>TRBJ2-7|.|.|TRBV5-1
CASSFSRLGSYEQYF
TGCGCCAGCAGCTTTTCTCGACTGGGTTCCTACGAGCAGTACTTC
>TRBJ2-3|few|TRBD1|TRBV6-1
CASRSLGTGMDTQYF
TGTGCCAGCCGATCCCTGGGGACAGGGATGGATACGCAGTATTTT
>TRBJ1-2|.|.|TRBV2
CASSAGFFGYTF
TGTGCCAGCAGTGCGGGGTTTTTTGGCTACACCTTC
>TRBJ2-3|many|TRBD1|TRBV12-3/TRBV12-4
CASSHRDSASTDTQYF
TGTGCCAGCAGCCATCGGGACAGTGCGAGCACAGATACGCAGTATTTT
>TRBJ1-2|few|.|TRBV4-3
CASSQGVGGPVGYTF
TGCGCCAGCAGCCAAGGGGTAGGGGGGCCGGTTGGCTACACCTTC
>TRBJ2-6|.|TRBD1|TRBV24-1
CATSDARQGPSGANVLTF
TGTGCCACCAGTGATGCCCGACAGGGGCCCTCTGGGGCCAACGTCCTGACTTTC
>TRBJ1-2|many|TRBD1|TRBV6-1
CASADQGGASGYTF
TGTGCCAGCGCTGATCAAGGGGGCGCAAGTGGCTACACCTTC
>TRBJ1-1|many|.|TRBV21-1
CASSTGVDTEAFF
TGTGCCAGCAGCACAGGGGTCGACACTGAAGCTTTCTTT
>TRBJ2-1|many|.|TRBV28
CASGLYNEQFF
TGTGCCAGCGGGTTATACAATGAGCAGTTCTTC
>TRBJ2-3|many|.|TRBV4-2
CASSQGLGTDTQYF
TGCGCCAGCAGTCAAGGACTTGGCACAGATACGCAGTATTTT
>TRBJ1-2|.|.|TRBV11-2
CASSPSIGLYGYTF
TGTGCCAGCAGCCCAAGTATAGGACTCTATGGCTACACCTTC
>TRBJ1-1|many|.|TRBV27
CASSFRQFDTEAFF
TGTGCCAGCAGTTTCCGACAGTTTGACACTGAAGCTTTCTTT
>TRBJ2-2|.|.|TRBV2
CASSDWPGNTGELFF
TGTGCCAGCAGTGACTGGCCAGGGAACACCGGGGAGCTGTTTTTT
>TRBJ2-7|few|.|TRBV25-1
CASSEYIWQGGGAPHEQYF
TGTGCCAGCAGTGAATATATCTGGCAGGGAGGAGGGGCCCCACACGAGCAGTACTTC
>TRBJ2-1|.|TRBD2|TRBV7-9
CASSNPGLTNEQFF
TGTGCCAGCAGTAATCCGGGACTAACGAATGAGCAGTTCTTC
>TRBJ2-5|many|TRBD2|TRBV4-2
CASSQVSGDVMETQYF
TGTGCCAGCAGCCAAGTTAGCGGGGATGTGATGGAGACCCAGTACTTC
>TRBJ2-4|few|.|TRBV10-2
CASSESGRTIQYF
TGCGCCAGCAGTGAGTCAGGGAGGACCATTCAGTACTTC
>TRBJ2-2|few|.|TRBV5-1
CASSLATAVASNTGELFF
TGCGCCAGCAGCTTGGCCACCGCGGTGGCCTCGAACACCGGGGAGCTGTTTTTT
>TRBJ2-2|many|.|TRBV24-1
CATSPDSGRNTGELFF
TGTGCCACCAGCCCCGATTCGGGACGGAACACCGGGGAGCTGTTTTTT
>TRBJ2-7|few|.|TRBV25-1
CASEQGGPYEQYF
TGTGCCAGCGAACAGGGGGGGCCATACGAGCAGTACTTC
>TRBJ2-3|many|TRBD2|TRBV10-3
CAISPVAGEDTQYF
TGTGCCATCAGTCCCGTAGCGGGAGAAGATACGCAGTATTTT
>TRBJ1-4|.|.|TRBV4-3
CASSQDLVPDRNPNEKLFF
TGCGCCAGCAGCCAAGATTTAGTCCCAGACAGAAACCCTAATGAAAAACTGTTTTTT
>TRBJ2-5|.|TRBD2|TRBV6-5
CASSYPSGGFKETQYF
TGTGCCAGCAGTTACCCCAGCGGGGGCTTTAAAGAGACCCAGTACTTC
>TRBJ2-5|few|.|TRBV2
CASSRDAQETQYF
TGTGCCAGCAGCCGGGACGCCCAAGAGACCCAGTACTTC
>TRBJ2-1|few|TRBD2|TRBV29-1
CSLAEGGQISGRGLNEQFF
TGCAGCCTCGCGGAGGGGGGACAGATCAGCGGGAGGGGTTTGAATGAGCAGTTCTTC
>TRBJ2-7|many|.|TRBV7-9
CASSPTAGNYEQYF
TGTGCCAGCAGCCCTACTGCCGGGAACTACGAGCAGTACTTC
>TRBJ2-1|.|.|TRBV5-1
CASKKSTVSSYNEQFF
TGCGCCAGCAAAAAATCCACAGTAAGCTCCTACAATGAGCAGTTCTTC
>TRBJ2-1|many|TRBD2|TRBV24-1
CATSDPGTSGIYNEQFF
TGTGCCACCAGTGACCCCGGGACTAGCGGGATCTACAATGAGCAGTTCTTC
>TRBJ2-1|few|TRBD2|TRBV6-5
CASSYSVGASGPYNEQFF
TGTGCCAGCAGTTACTCGGTTGGGGCTAGCGGCCCGTACAATGAGCAGTTCTTC
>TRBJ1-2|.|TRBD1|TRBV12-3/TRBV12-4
CASSQGTATNYGYTF
TGTGCCAGCAGTCAGGGGACAGCTACTAACTATGGCTACACCTTC
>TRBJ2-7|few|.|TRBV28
CASSSQGRGDFYEQYF
TGTGCCAGCAGTTCACAGGGCCGGGGAGACTTCTACGAGCAGTACTTC
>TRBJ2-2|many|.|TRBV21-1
CASSQIDGNTGELFF
TGTGCCAGCAGCCAGATCGACGGGAACACCGGGGAGCTGTTTTTT
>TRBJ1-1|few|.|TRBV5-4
CASSPARTSHNTEAFF
TGTGCCAGCAGCCCGGCCCGGACATCCCACAACACTGAAGCTTTCTTT
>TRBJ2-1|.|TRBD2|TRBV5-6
CASSFLAGEGNEQFF
TGTGCCAGCAGCTTTCTAGCGGGAGAGGGGAATGAGCAGTTCTTC
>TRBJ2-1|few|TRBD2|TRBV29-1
CSVVRLAGDLYNEQFF
TGCAGCGTTGTTCGGCTAGCGGGGGATCTGTACAATGAGCAGTTCTTC
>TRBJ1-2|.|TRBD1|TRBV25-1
CASRGQGSYGYTF
TGTGCCAGCAGGGGACAGGGATCCTATGGCTACACCTTC
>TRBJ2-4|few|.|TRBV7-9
CASSFEQWGKNIQYF
TGTGCCAGCAGCTTCGAACAGTGGGGTAAAAACATTCAGTACTTC